The T cell receptor (beta chain) under discussion was sequenced for a study of blood T cell repertoires in COVID-19. Study-level information: Sample material is recorded as cDNA or gDNA derived from T cells, B-cell-depleted T cells, or PBMCs.

Germline loops: CDR1 MNHEY, CDR2 SMNVEV (reference sequence). V lost 5 bases and J lost 2; bases outside the gene matches: 7. The CDR3 consists of 15 residues. The method was immunoSEQ multiplex PCR; TCRdb's version includes in-frame clones alone and lacks a portion of them. Among a few hundred thousand clones listed, roughly 90% were seen once. The chain carries TRBV27 and TRBJ2-3, with 7 bases aligning to TRBD1. The sequenced sample was peripheral blood. The origin of this receptor is a woman aged 30 to 39 with COVID-19, enrolled during active disease. The CDR3 DNA sequence: TGTGCCAGCAGTGATCACAGGGGTAACACAGATACGCAGTATTTT. This codes for CASSDHRGNTDTQYF.